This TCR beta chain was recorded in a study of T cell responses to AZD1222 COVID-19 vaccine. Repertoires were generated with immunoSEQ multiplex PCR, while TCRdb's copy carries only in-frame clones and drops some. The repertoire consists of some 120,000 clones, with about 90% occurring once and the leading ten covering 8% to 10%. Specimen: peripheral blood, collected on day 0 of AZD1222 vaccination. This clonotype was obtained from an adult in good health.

This chain's CDR3 is CASATPGDEQYF. The CDR3 nucleotides read TGTGCCAGCGCAACCCCTGGGGACGAGCAGTACTTC. The chain couples TRBV28 to TRBJ2-7; no definite D call. V shed 8 bases and J shed 5 bases, with 13 bases lying between them. CDR1 and CDR2 from the germline V gene are MDHEN and SYDVKM. The CDR3 sequence is 12 residues long.